The 17 T cell receptor beta chains presented below share a single source sample, sequenced in a study of PD-1 blockade in classical Hodgkin lymphoma. This table comes from immunoSEQ multiplex PCR, and its TCRdb copy is limited to in-frame clones, with some not included. The table includes tens of thousands of clones, over 75% detected once. Time point indicated: cycle 4 day 1 (C4D1), after around six weeks of nivolumab. Every patient was affected by relapse after autologous stem cell transplantation, while exposure to brentuximab vedotin was not uniform. Sequenced here: peripheral blood mononuclear cells (PBMCs), sampled before the fourth cycle of nivolumab. The receptor source for this set is a human donor with classical Hodgkin lymphoma.

This clone turned up a few times. V and J are TRBV4-1 and TRBJ2-1; TRBD1 is a possible D gene (5 bases). The CDR3 contains 15 residues. V was pared by 0 bases and J by 6 bases, with 12 bases between. From germline, CDR1 is MGHRA and CDR2 YSYEKL. The CDR3 bases are TGCGCCAGCAGCCAAGAAACCCCGACAGTCAATGAGCAGTTCTTC. Its protein product is CASSQETPTVNEQFF.

J is TRBJ1-1 and V is TRBV27, with TRBD1 as a possible D gene (5 bases). The CDR3 loop spans 16 amino acids. Germline values: CDR1 MNHEY, CDR2 SMNVEV (reference sequence). V was pared by 6 bases and J by 1 base, with 18 bases between. This CDR3 reads CASSRQGWQGNTEAFF. The CDR3 DNA sequence: TGTGCCAGCAGCCGGCAAGGTTGGCAGGGGAACACTGAAGCTTTCTTT.

The genes are TRBV5-4 and TRBJ2-7; 8 bases fit TRBD1. The CDR3 length is 17 residues. The V and J ends lost 0 bases and 0 bases, in that order; junction bases with no gene match: 8. Germline lookup yields CDR1 SGHNT and CDR2 YYREEE (reference sequence). The CDR3 reads CASSLERTGTDSYEQYF. CDR3 nucleotide sequence: TGTGCCAGCAGCTTGGAGAGGACAGGGACCGACTCCTACGAGCAGTACTTC.

As DNA, the CDR3 is TGCGCCAGCAGCCAAGATGAGGGGGCTAGGGAAAAACTGTTTTTT. This translates into CASSQDEGAREKLFF. The V call is TRBV4-1, the J call TRBJ1-4; 7 bases match TRBD1. The germline CDR1 and CDR2 sequences are MGHRA and YSYEKL. The CDR3 is 15 amino acids. The ends lost 0 bases at V and 8 bases at J; junction bases unmatched: 6.

J is TRBJ2-3 and V is TRBV28; 8 bases map to TRBD1. Germline V gives CDR1 MDHEN, CDR2 SYDVKM. The CDR3 loop spans 15 amino acids. V lost 6 bases, J lost 2 bases, and 7 bases stayed unmatched. The CDR3 here is CASSPGQGFTDTQYF. The CDR3 bases are TGTGCCAGCAGCCCCGGACAGGGCTTCACAGATACGCAGTATTTT.

The rearrangement uses TRBV10-3 and TRBJ2-7; 8 bases fit TRBD1. The germline V gene encodes CDR1 ENHRY and CDR2 SYGVKD. The ends lost 3 bases at V and 0 bases at J; junction bases unmatched: 4. The CDR3 sequence is 15 residues long. The CDR3 DNA reads as TGTGCCATCAGTGAATGGACAGGGAGCTCCTACGAGCAGTACTTC. It is translated as CAISEWTGSSYEQYF.

This clone was seen just once. The chain couples TRBV5-4 to TRBJ2-2, with a tentative D call TRBD2 (6 bases). V gave up 4 bases and J gave up 0 bases, with 10 bases separating them. CDR3 size: 15 residues. Germline V gives CDR1 SGHNT, CDR2 YYREEE (reference sequence). The CDR3 reads CASSGGFANTGELFF. The CDR3 DNA sequence: TGTGCCAGCAGCGGGGGGTTCGCGAACACCGGGGAGCTGTTTTTT.

V and J are TRBV6-1 and TRBJ1-2; TRBD1 might be the D (6 bases). Trimming took off 5 bases at V and 2 bases at J, with 9 bases between the two ends. The germline gives CDR1 MNHNS, CDR2 SASEGT. CDR3 length equals 13 residues. The CDR3 loop is CASSSQGNYGYTF. The DNA for the CDR3 is TGTGCCAGCAGTTCCCAGGGGAACTATGGCTACACCTTC.

CDR3 sequence reads: CASSELSSVRETQYF. CDR3 coding DNA: TGTGCCAGCAGTGAATTATCTAGCGTGCGGGAGACCCAGTACTTC. The rearrangement links TRBV2 to TRBJ2-5, with D maybe TRBD2 (6 bases). There are 15 residues in the CDR3. Germline loops: CDR1 SNHLY, CDR2 FYNNEI. V lost 2 bases and J lost 5, with 15 bases in between.

V is TRBV6-1 and J is TRBJ2-2, with D unresolved. Germline loops: CDR1 MNHNS, CDR2 SASEGT. V lost 7 bases, J lost 5 bases, and 8 bases lay in between. The CDR3 loop spans 12 amino acids. The CDR3 region has the DNA TGTGCCAGCACCTTCCAGACCGGGGAGCTGTTTTTT. It yields the protein CASTFQTGELFF.

The chain combines TRBV28 with TRBJ1-1, with TRBD1 as a possible D gene (6 bases). V lost 6 bases to trimming and J lost 0 bases, with 8 bases between them. The CDR3 has 13 amino acids. Germline CDR1 is MDHEN and CDR2 is SYDVKM. CDR3 amino acids: CASSDRLNTEAFF. The CDR3 bases are TGTGCCAGCAGCGACAGGTTGAACACTGAAGCTTTCTTT.

The V call is TRBV5-5, the J call TRBJ2-5; a possible D gene is TRBD1 (6 bases). Germline loops: CDR1 SGHKS, CDR2 YYEKEE (reference sequence). V dropped 4 bases and J dropped 5 bases, with 15 bases sitting between them. This CDR3 contains 14 residues. As DNA, the CDR3 is TGTGCCAGCAGCCCTGGTGGGGGCGCGGAGACCCAGTACTTC. Its protein is CASSPGGGAETQYF.

This clone was seen only once. The chain joins TRBV7-3 to TRBJ1-2; D is ambiguous. CDR3 size: 13 residues. Trimming removed 1 base at V and 6 bases at J, with 9 bases between. Germline V gives CDR1 SGHTA, CDR2 FQGTGA. The CDR3 region has the DNA TGTGCCAGCAGCTTAAATCGTCGCGATGGCTACACCTTC. Its protein product is CASSLNRRDGYTF. The whole variable domain, filled in from reference TRBV7-3 and TRBJ1-2, reads GAGVSQTPSNKVTEKGKYVELRCDPISGHTALYWYRQSLGQGPEFLIYFQGTGAADDSGLPNDRFFAVRPEGSVSTLKIQRTERGDSAVYLCASSLNRRDGYTFGSGTRLTVV.

The chain combines TRBV15 with TRBJ1-2; perhaps TRBD1 as D (5 bases). V lost 4 bases and J 8 bases, leaving 17 bases between the germline ends. CDR1 is LNHNV, CDR2 YYDKDF, per germline (reference sequence). The CDR3 contains 14 residues. The chain's CDR3 is CATSTRGSHRGYTF. CDR3 bases: TGTGCCACCAGCACGCGGGGGTCTCATAGAGGCTACACCTTC.

V usage is TRBV5-1 and J usage is TRBJ2-5; D possibly uses TRBD1 or TRBD2 (6 bases each). V lost 3 bases to trimming and J lost 5 bases, with 20 bases between them. The CDR3 spans 16 residues. CDR1 is SGHRS and CDR2 is YFSETQ in the germline V gene. The CDR3 sequence is CASSYKQGGGGETQYF. DNA for the CDR3: TGCGCCAGCAGCTATAAACAGGGAGGAGGTGGGGAGACCCAGTACTTC.

The rearrangement uses TRBV11-2 and TRBJ1-2; possible D gene TRBD1, 5 bases. Trimming removed 7 bases from V and 6 bases from J, with 21 bases in between. The length of the CDR3 is 15 residues. Germline V gene lookup returns CDR1 SGHAT and CDR2 FQNNGV. CDR3 protein: CASTPGEGQIHGYTF. The CDR3 DNA is TGTGCCAGCACCCCGGGGGAGGGGCAGATCCATGGCTACACCTTC.

This clone was seen only once. The gene calls are TRBV9 and TRBJ2-3, with D unclear. CDR1 and CDR2 from the germline V gene are SGDLS and YYNGEE. The germline V and J ends were trimmed by 4 bases and 6 bases, with 15 bases remaining between them. CDR3 size: 14 residues. In DNA, the CDR3 is TGTGCCAGCAGCTCGCTGGGTGGGTTTGATACGCAGTATTTT. This codes for CASSSLGGFDTQYF.